This TCR beta chain is drawn from a study of relationships among human T cell subsets (dated 2010 in TCRdb). About the full investigation: Eight distinct blood T cell populations were sequenced: pan T, CD8 cytotoxic, regulatory, Th1, Th2, naive plus transitional, activated and memory cells. Summary of the overall study and its limitations: The substantial sharing of CDR3s among Th1, Th2 and regulatory T cells was interpreted as suggesting that cell fate choices are stochastic. The bead-based sorting could not exclude a CD4+CD8+ double-positive population. V, D and J usage, CDR3 length and N-nucleotide additions showed no statistically significant differences among the seven subsets. While more than 60% of CD8+ cytotoxic sequences came from clones with more than 100 reads, the regulatory and Th2 subsets had few clones of that kind.

Once CD4+CD56+ NKT cells had been removed, anti-CD294 beads were used to select Th2 cells as CD4+CD25-CD294+ cells. Miltenyi superparamagnetic beads coated with subset-specific monoclonal antibodies were used to isolate the T cell subsets. Every T cell population came from peripheral blood. Whole blood was subjected to Ficoll separation to obtain mononuclear cells, from which monocytes were subsequently depleted using anti-CD14 microbeads. Isolated cell populations were immediately resuspended in RNAprotect reagent. Libraries came from multiplex PCR. The run used a 454 GS FLX. Semiquantitative ARM-PCR was used to amplify the TCR alpha and beta CDR3 regions from mRNA. In ARM-PCR, tagged nested gene-specific primers were used first, and exponential amplification was then carried out by communal superprimers. Before the second amplification round was performed on first-round PCR products, the nested primers were removed by exonuclease. The amplicons were sequenced on the 454 platform, which can rapidly sequence millions of DNA fragments without cloning bias. An effective read was defined as a read mappable to both V and J germline segments. Concerning the study's data processing: IRmap, which uses pyromap, a Smith-Waterman modification adapted to 454 sequencing errors, was used to assign reads to germline V, D and J segments. To filter D-beta assignments, cutoffs were set at the 99th percentile of the alignment scores obtained from simulated random sequences. CDR3 was defined as the amino acids between the conserved V-segment Y[YFLI]C motif and the J-segment [FW]GXGT motif. A compound Poisson process model, previously applied to large-scale EST data, was used to estimate repertoire diversity. A procedure for detecting cross-contamination was used to argue that sample contamination was not the source of the shared CDR3s. TCRdb reanalyzed the raw reads on its own, using fastp at Q25 for trimming and MiXCR for clone calling, and kept in-frame beta chains. Identical CDR3 proteins give one entry, which carries the most common genes and DNA. These V and J calls rely on TCRdb rather than the paper's analysis. The sample contains under 5,000 distinct CDR3 sequences, just over 50% of them found a single time. Around 2.8% of the sample is held by the ten biggest clonotypes.

This clonotype was seen a handful of times. The antigen it binds to is not known. No base quality values were provided; no much bigger clone lies one nucleotide off. The CDR3 holds 15 amino acids from the cysteine to the phenylalanine. Kept here is only the CDR3 DNA, which spans 45 bases and is read in frame from base 1. At the junction V is shortened by 6 bases and J by 4 bases; bases outside the gene matches: 9. The chain uses TRBV12-3 or TRBV12-4 and TRBJ2-1, with TRBD1 matching 7 junction bases. The sequenced sample consisted of CD4+ Th2 cells sorted from blood. Taken with the paper, the label for cell subset or site translates to: CD4+CD25-CD294+ T helper 2 cells. This clonotype originated in a middle-aged man in good health. The DNA sequence is TGTGCCAGCAGACCCTCGGGACAGTCTTACAATGAGCAGTTCTTC. Translated, it gives CASRPSGQSYNEQFF.